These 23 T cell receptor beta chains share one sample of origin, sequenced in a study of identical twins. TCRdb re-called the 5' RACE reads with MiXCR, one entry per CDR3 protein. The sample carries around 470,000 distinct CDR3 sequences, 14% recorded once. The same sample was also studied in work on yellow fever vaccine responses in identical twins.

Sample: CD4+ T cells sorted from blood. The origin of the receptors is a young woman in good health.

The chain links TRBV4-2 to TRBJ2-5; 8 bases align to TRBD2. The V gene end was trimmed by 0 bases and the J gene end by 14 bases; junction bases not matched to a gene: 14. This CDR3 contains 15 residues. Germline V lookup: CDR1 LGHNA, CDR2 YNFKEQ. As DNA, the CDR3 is TGTGCCAGCAGCCAAGATAGGGGCGGGGGGCCCCCCACTTACTTC. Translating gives CASSQDRGGGPPTYF.

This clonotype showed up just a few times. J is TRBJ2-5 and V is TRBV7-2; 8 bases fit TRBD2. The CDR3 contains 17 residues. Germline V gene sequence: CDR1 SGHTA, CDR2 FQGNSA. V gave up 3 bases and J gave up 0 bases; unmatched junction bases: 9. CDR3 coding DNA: TGTGCCAGCAGCTTTCGACTAGCGAAAAATAACCAAGAGACCCAGTACTTC. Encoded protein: CASSFRLAKNNQETQYF.

The CDR3 spells CASSENRSPDTQYF. Here the CDR3 DNA reads TGTGCCAGCAGTGAAAACAGGTCTCCAGATACGCAGTATTTT. The chain recombines TRBV2 with TRBJ2-3; D might be TRBD1 (5 bases). V lost 2 bases and J lost 4, with 10 bases in between. The germline V gene has CDR1 SNHLY and CDR2 FYNNEI. The CDR3 covers 14 residues.

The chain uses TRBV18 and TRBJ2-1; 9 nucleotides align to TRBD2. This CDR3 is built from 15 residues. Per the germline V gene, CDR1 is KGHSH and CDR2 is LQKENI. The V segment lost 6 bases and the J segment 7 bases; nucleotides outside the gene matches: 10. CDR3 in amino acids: CASSGIAGETNEQFF. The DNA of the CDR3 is TGTGCCAGCTCGGGTATAGCGGGGGAAACTAATGAGCAGTTCTTC.

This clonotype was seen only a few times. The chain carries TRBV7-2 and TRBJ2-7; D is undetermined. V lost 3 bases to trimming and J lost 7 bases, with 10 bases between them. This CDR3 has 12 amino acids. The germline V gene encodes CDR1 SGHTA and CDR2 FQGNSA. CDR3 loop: CASSFLSREQYF. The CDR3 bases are TGTGCCAGCAGCTTTCTTAGTAGAGAGCAGTACTTC.

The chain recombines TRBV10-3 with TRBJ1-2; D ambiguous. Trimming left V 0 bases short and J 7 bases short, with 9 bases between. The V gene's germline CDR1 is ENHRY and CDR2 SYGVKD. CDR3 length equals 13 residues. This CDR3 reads CAISESGGFGYTF. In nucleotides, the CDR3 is TGTGCCATCAGTGAGTCGGGCGGGTTTGGCTACACCTTC.

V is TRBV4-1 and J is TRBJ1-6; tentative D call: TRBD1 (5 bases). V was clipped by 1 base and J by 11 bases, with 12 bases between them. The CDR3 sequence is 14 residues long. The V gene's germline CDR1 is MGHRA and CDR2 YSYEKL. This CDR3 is CASSQGSAGTPLHF. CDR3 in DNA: TGCGCCAGCAGCCAAGGCTCAGCAGGGACACCCCTCCACTTT.

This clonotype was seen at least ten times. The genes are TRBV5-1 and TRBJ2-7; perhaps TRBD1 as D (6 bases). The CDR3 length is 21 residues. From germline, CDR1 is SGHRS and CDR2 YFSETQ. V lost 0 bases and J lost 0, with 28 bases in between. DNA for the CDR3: TGCGCCAGCAGCTTGGGGACAGTCGGCCGAACCGAAAGAAGGGTCTCCTACGAGCAGTACTTC. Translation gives CASSLGTVGRTERRVSYEQYF.

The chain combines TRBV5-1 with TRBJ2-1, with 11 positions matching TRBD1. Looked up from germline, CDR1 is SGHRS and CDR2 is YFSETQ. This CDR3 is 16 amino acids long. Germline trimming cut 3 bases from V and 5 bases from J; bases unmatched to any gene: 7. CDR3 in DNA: TGCGCCAGCAGCTCGAGGACAGGGGGCCCTAACAATGAGCAGTTCTTC. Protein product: CASSSRTGGPNNEQFF.

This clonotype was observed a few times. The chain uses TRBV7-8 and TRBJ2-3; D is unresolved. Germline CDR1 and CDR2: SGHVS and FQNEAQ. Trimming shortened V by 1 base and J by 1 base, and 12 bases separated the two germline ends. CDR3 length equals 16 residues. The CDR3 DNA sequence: TGTGCCAGCAGCTTAGATCCTCGGTTACGCACAGATACGCAGTATTTT. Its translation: CASSLDPRLRTDTQYF.

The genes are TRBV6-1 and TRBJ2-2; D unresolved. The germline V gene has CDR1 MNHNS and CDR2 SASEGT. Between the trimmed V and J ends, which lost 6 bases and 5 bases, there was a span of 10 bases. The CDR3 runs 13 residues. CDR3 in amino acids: CASRAPRTGELFF. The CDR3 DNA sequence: TGTGCCAGCAGGGCCCCTAGAACCGGGGAGCTGTTTTTT.

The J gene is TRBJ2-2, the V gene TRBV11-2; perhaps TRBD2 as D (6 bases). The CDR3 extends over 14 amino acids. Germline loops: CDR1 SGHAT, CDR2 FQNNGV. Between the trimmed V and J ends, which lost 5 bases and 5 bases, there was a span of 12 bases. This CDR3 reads CASSPLRGTGELFF. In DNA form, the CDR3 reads TGTGCCAGCAGCCCTCTTCGGGGGACCGGGGAGCTGTTTTTT.

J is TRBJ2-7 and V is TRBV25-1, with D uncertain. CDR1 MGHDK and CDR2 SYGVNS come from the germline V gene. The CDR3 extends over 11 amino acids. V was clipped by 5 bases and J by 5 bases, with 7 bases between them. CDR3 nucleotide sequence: TGTGCCAGCAGTAGACTGGACGAGCAGTACTTC. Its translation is CASSRLDEQYF.

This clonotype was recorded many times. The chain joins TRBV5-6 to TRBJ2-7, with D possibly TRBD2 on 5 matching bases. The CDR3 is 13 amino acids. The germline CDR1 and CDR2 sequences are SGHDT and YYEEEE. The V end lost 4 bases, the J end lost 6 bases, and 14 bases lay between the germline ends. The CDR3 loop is CASSVGVSPEQYF. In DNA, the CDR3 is TGTGCCAGCAGCGTCGGGGTGTCCCCCGAGCAGTACTTC.

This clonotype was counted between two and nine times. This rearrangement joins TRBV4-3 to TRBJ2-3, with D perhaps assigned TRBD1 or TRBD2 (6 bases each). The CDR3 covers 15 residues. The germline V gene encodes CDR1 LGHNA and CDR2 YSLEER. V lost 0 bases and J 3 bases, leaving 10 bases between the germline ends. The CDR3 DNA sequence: TGCGCCAGCAGCCAAGAAGGGGGGCTAACAGATACGCAGTATTTT. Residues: CASSQEGGLTDTQYF.

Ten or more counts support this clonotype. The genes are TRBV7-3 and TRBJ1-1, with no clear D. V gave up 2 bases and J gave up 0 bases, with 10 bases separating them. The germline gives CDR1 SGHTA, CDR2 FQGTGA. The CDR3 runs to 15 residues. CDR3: CASSLYGYMNTEAFF. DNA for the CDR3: TGTGCCAGCAGCTTATATGGTTATATGAACACTGAAGCTTTCTTT.

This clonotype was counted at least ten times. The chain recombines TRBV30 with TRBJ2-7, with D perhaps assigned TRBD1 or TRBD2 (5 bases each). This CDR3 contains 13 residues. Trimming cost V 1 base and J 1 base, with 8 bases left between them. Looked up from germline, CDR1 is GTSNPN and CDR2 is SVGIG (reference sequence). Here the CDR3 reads CAWSGGDSYEQYF. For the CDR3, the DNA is TGTGCCTGGAGTGGAGGGGATTCCTACGAGCAGTACTTC.

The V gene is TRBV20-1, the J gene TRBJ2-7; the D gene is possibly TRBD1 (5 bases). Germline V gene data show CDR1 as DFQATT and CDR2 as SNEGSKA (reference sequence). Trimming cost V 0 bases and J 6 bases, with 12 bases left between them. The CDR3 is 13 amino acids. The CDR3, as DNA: TGCAGTGCTAGAGAGGAACAGGTTCGCGAGCAGTACTTC. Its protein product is CSAREEQVREQYF.

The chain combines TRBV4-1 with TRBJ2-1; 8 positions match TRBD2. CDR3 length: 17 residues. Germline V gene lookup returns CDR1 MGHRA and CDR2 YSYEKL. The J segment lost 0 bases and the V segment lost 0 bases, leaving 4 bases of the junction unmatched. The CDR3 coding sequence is TGCGCCAGCAGCCAAGAGGGAGCGGGAGTCTCCTACAATGAGCAGTTCTTC. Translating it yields CASSQEGAGVSYNEQFF.

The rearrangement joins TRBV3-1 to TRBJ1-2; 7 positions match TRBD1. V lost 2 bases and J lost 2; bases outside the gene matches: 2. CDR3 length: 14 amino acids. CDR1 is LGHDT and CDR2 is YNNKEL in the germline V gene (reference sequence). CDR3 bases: TGTGCCAGCAGCCAAAGGGGACAGAACTATGGCTACACCTTC. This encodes CASSQRGQNYGYTF.

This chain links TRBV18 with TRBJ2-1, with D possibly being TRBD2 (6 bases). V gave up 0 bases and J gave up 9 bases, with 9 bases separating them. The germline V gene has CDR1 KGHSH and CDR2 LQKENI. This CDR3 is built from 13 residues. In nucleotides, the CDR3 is TGTGCCAGCTCACCACCGGTACTAGCTGAGCAGTTCTTC. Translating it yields CASSPPVLAEQFF.

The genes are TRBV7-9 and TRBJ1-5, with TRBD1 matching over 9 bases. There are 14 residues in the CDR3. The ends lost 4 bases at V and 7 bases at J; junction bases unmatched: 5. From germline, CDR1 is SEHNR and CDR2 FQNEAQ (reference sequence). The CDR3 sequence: CASSSQGAGQPQHF. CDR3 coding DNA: TGTGCCAGCAGCTCACAGGGGGCAGGGCAGCCCCAGCATTTT.

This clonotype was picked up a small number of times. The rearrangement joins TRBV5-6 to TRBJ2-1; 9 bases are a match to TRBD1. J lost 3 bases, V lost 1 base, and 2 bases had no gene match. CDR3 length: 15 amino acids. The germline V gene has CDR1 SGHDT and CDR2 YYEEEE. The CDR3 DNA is TGTGCCAGCAGCTTGTGGGACAGGGACTACAATGAGCAGTTCTTC. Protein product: CASSLWDRDYNEQFF.